The 30 T cell receptor beta chains below come from one sample, sequenced in a study of T cell repertoires in cytomegalovirus infection. Each CDR3 protein gets one entry after TCRdb re-called the reads with MiXCR. The table shows hundreds of thousands of distinct CDR3 sequences, with around 10% occurring only once. Sequenced sample: PBMCs. The receptors derive from a human donor in good health (CMV status not recorded). Some clones in this sample may be carry-over from other donors' samples.

V usage is TRBV4-1 and J usage is TRBJ2-3; D is possibly TRBD2 (6 bases). Germline lookup yields CDR1 MGHRA and CDR2 YSYEKL. The CDR3 totals 17 residues. Trimming removed 0 bases at V and 0 bases at J, with 13 bases between. Written as DNA, the CDR3 is TGCGCCAGCAGCCAAGATCGGCTAGCGATGAGCACAGATACGCAGTATTTT. As protein: CASSQDRLAMSTDTQYF.

This clonotype came up many times. This chain joins TRBV19 and TRBJ1-4; no clear D. The CDR3 has 16 amino acids. Deletions cut 3 bases from V and 5 bases from J, with 16 bases between. Germline CDR1 is LNHDA and CDR2 is SQIVND (reference sequence). The CDR3 sequence is CASSIKNNRVNEKLFF. For the CDR3, the DNA is TGTGCCAGTAGTATCAAGAACAATAGGGTGAATGAAAAACTGTTTTTT.

The CDR3 nucleotides are TGCAGCGTTTCCAAGGACTGGGGGACTGAAGCTTTCTTT. Translation gives CSVSKDWGTEAFF. V and J are TRBV29-1 and TRBJ1-1, with a weak D call TRBD1 (5 bases). This CDR3 has 13 amino acids. Trimming left V 5 bases short and J 5 bases short, with 15 bases between. Germline CDR1 reads SQVTM; CDR2 reads ANQGSEA. The variable domain in full, with the rest retrieved from reference TRBV29-1 and TRBJ1-1, is SAVISQKPSRDICQRGTSLTIQCQVDSQVTMMFWYRQQPGQSLTLIATANQGSEATYESGFVIDKFPISRPNLTFSTLTVSNMSPEDSSIYLCSVSKDWGTEAFFGQGTRLTVV.

This clonotype was seen repeatedly, ten times or more. This rearrangement joins TRBV7-9 to TRBJ1-4; a weak D match, TRBD1 (5 bases). This CDR3 is built from 17 residues. Per germline, CDR1 SEHNR and CDR2 FQNEAQ (reference sequence). The V end was cut by 5 bases, the J end by 5 bases, with 21 bases between. CDR3: CASSTRADVWDNEKLFF. The DNA of the CDR3 is TGTGCCAGCAGCACACGTGCCGACGTTTGGGACAATGAAAAACTGTTTTTT.

This clonotype was detected many times. J is TRBJ2-1 and V is TRBV4-2, with D possibly called TRBD1 or TRBD2 (5 bases each). Germline CDR1 LGHNA, CDR2 YNFKEQ. This CDR3 has 14 amino acids. The germline V and J ends were trimmed by 0 bases and 7 bases, with 10 bases remaining between them. The CDR3 nucleotides read TGTGCCAGCAGCCAAGAAGGGACCAAAAATGAGCAGTTCTTC. Its translation is CASSQEGTKNEQFF.

This clonotype has ten or more counts. The rearrangement joins TRBV7-2 to TRBJ2-7; D is ambiguous. The ends were cut back, 5 bases at V and 3 bases at J, with 8 bases in the middle. The CDR3 has 12 amino acids. Germline CDR1 SGHTA, CDR2 FQGNSA. The CDR3 DNA is TGTGCCAGCAGCCCCGCCCGCTACGAGCAGTACTTC. It translates to CASSPARYEQYF.

The rearrangement links TRBV9 to TRBJ2-7; the match to TRBD2 covers 10 bases. With 3 bases clipped from V and 3 bases from J, the junction kept 9 bases outside the gene matches. Germline CDR1 SGDLS, CDR2 YYNGEE. The length of the CDR3 is 16 residues. The CDR3 protein is CASSGGASGSLYEQYF. In nucleotides, the CDR3 is TGTGCCAGCAGCGGCGGGGCTAGCGGGAGTCTCTACGAGCAGTACTTC.

This clonotype was counted ten times or more. The chain couples TRBV6-5 to TRBJ2-1; no clear D gene. Trimming stripped 3 bases from V and 6 bases from J, with 21 bases between. CDR3 length: 17 residues. Germline assignment: CDR1 MNHEY and CDR2 SVGAGI. The CDR3 DNA reads TGTGCCAGCAGTTATACGCAGTATACGGCAGCAAGCAATGAGCAGTTCTTC. As protein: CASSYTQYTAASNEQFF.

This clonotype was counted many times. The chain couples TRBV10-3 to TRBJ1-1, with D uncertain. Germline assignment: CDR1 ENHRY and CDR2 SYGVKD. Deletions cut 4 bases from V and 0 bases from J, with 6 bases between. The CDR3 loop spans 13 amino acids. The DNA for the CDR3 is TGTGCCATCAGTGTTGATGTGAACACTGAAGCTTTCTTT. The encoded protein is CAISVDVNTEAFF.

To note about this clonotype: Given the absence of the conserved phenylalanine or tryptophan at the CDR3 end, a read error is likely. The gene calls are TRBV3-1 and TRBJ1-5; 7 positions match TRBD1. Looked up from germline, CDR1 is LGHDT and CDR2 is YNNKEL (reference sequence). CDR3 size: 17 residues. V lost 1 base and J lost 1; bases outside the gene matches: 7. The CDR3 loop is CASSQGGQVGSNQPQHL. The CDR3 region has the DNA TGTGCCAGCAGCCAAGGAGGACAGGTAGGGAGCAATCAGCCCCAGCATTTG.

The sample holds many counts of this clonotype. The chain employs TRBV4-1 and TRBJ1-2; D call uncertain. Germline V gene lookup returns CDR1 MGHRA and CDR2 YSYEKL. Trimming removed 0 bases at V and 4 bases at J, with 12 bases between. The CDR3 contains 15 residues. CDR3 loop: CASSQDRRYLYGYTF. The CDR3 DNA follows: TGCGCCAGCAGCCAAGATCGTCGGTACCTCTATGGCTACACCTTC.

This clonotype was counted ten times or more. This rearrangement joins TRBV7-2 to TRBJ2-7; D call uncertain. The length of the CDR3 is 12 residues. Deletions cut 5 bases from V and 1 base from J, with 6 bases between. Germline V gene data show CDR1 as SGHTA and CDR2 as FQGNSA. For the CDR3, the DNA is TGTGCCAGCAGCCAAAGATCCTACGAGCAGTACTTC. Its protein is CASSQRSYEQYF.

This clonotype has a count of ten or more. J is TRBJ2-7 and V is TRBV7-6; D gene ambiguous. In germline, CDR1 is SGHVS, CDR2 FNYEAQ. The CDR3 runs to 17 residues. The V and J ends lost 5 bases and 1 base respectively, with 21 bases between them. The CDR3 is CASSPHYVTSGSYEQYF. CDR3 DNA: TGTGCCAGCAGCCCCCACTATGTGACATCTGGATCCTACGAGCAGTACTTC.

In its sample, this clonotype was seen a few times. The chain couples TRBV19 to TRBJ2-2; D not certain. This CDR3 comprises 17 residues. With 0 bases removed from V and 1 base from J, the gap between germline ends came to 12 bases. CDR1 is LNHDA, CDR2 SQIVND, per germline (reference sequence). CDR3 in DNA: TGTGCCAGTAGTATAGATCCAGTTTTCAGGAACACCGGGGAGCTGTTTTTT. It is translated as CASSIDPVFRNTGELFF. The variable domain in full, with the rest retrieved from reference TRBV19 and TRBJ2-2, is DGGITQSPKYLFRKEGQNVTLSCEQNLNHDAMYWYRQDPGQGLRLIYYSQIVNDFQKGDIAEGYSVSREKKESFPLTVTSAQKNPTAFYLCASSIDPVFRNTGELFFGEGSRLTVL.

This clonotype was observed a handful of times. One end of the junction varies from germline; a read error may be responsible. In DNA form, the CDR3 reads TGTGCCACCAGCAGAGACCGTAATCTCCTAAGGCGATTT. It translates to CATSRDRNLLRRF. This chain joins TRBV15 and TRBJ1-6; D gene ambiguous. The CDR3 sequence is 13 residues long. The V gene's germline CDR1 is LNHNV and CDR2 YYDKDF (reference sequence).

V gene TRBV19 combines with J gene TRBJ2-3, with 9 positions matching TRBD1. Germline V gene lookup returns CDR1 LNHDA and CDR2 SQIVND (reference sequence). This CDR3 spans 17 amino acids. The junction had 11 bases not matched to a gene; V was cut back by 3 bases and J by 4 bases. CDR3 sequence reads: CASSMFPGQGRSDTQYF. CDR3 DNA sequence: TGTGCCAGTAGTATGTTCCCGGGACAGGGAAGGTCAGATACGCAGTATTTT.

This sequence joins TRBV6-2 or TRBV6-3 and TRBJ2-1, with unresolved D. The V end lost 4 bases, the J end lost 6 bases, and 7 bases lay between the germline ends. The CDR3 covers 12 residues. Per the germline V gene, CDR1 is MNHEY and CDR2 is SVGEGT. CDR3 DNA sequence: TGTGCCAGCAGTTTCTCCCCCAATGAGCAGTTCTTC. Translation gives CASSFSPNEQFF.

This clonotype occurred many times. The rearrangement uses TRBV7-9 and TRBJ1-5; a possible D gene is TRBD1 (6 bases). V was cut by 3 bases and J by 3 bases, with 9 bases left in between. In germline, CDR1 is SEHNR, CDR2 FQNEAQ (reference sequence). The CDR3 totals 14 residues. CDR3 sequence reads: CASSFGQYNQPQHF. CDR3 bases: TGTGCCAGCAGCTTCGGACAGTACAATCAGCCCCAGCATTTT.

Ten or more counts support this clonotype. The gene calls are TRBV28 and TRBJ1-2, with TRBD1 as a possible D gene (6 bases). Germline values: CDR1 MDHEN, CDR2 SYDVKM. Deletions cut 4 bases from V and 3 bases from J, with 24 bases between. The CDR3 is made up of 18 amino acids. CDR3 loop: CASSSDSRIAGKDYGYTF. CDR3 sequence (DNA): TGTGCCAGCAGTTCGGACAGCCGCATCGCAGGGAAAGACTATGGCTACACCTTC.

This clonotype was seen repeatedly, ten times or more. The gene calls are TRBV20-1 and TRBJ2-7; 10 nucleotides align to TRBD1. The germline gives CDR1 DFQATT, CDR2 SNEGSKA (reference sequence). The V gene end was trimmed by 1 base and the J gene end by 5 bases; junction bases not matched to a gene: 8. CDR3 size: 15 residues. The CDR3 loop reads CSARVGQGISDEQYF. For the CDR3, the DNA is TGCAGTGCTAGAGTGGGACAGGGGATTTCCGACGAGCAGTACTTC.

This clonotype was detected many times. The chain joins TRBV7-9 to TRBJ2-1; TRBD2 might be the D (6 bases). The CDR3 is made up of 12 amino acids. CDR1 is SEHNR and CDR2 is FQNEAQ in the germline V gene (reference sequence). Trimming left V 3 bases short and J 9 bases short, with 9 bases between. The DNA for the CDR3 is TGTGCCAGCAGCTTGACTAGAGTTGAGCAGTTCTTC. Its translation: CASSLTRVEQFF.

As to this clonotype: This may be a read error: a much more frequent sequence differs by one nucleotide. V gene TRBV20-1 combines with J gene TRBJ1-1; D is perhaps TRBD1 (5 bases). The CDR3 length is 14 residues. Germline lookup yields CDR1 DFQATT and CDR2 SNEGSKA (reference sequence). The CDR3: CSARDSRAGTESFF. CDR3 coding DNA: TGCAGTGCTAGAGATAGCAGGGCAGGGACTGAATCTTTCTTT.

The CDR3: CASSRGLRGDNEQFF. CDR3 nucleotide sequence: TGTGCCAGCAGCCGGGGACTAAGGGGGGACAATGAGCAGTTCTTC. The V gene is TRBV4-2, the J gene TRBJ2-1; possible D gene TRBD2, 7 bases. The germline V gene has CDR1 LGHNA and CDR2 YNFKEQ. This CDR3 is built from 15 residues. The V end lost 4 bases, the J end lost 5 bases, and 15 bases lay between the germline ends.

A note on this clonotype: A much larger clone differs from this one at a single base, so this may be a read error. The chain has TRBV14 and TRBJ2-1; D not certain. The CDR3 totals 13 residues. In germline, CDR1 is SGHDN, CDR2 FVKESK. The CDR3 DNA reads as TGTGCCAGCAGCCCATGGACCTACAATGAGCTGTTCTTC. This sequence encodes CASSPWTYNELFF.

This clonotype was seen at least ten times. The rearrangement joins TRBV7-2 to TRBJ2-3; D remains ambiguous. The V gene's germline CDR1 is SGHTA and CDR2 FQGNSA. CDR3 size: 15 residues. Trimming took 4 bases from V and 4 from J, leaving 15 bases between them. CDR3 sequence: CASSSSGQFPDTQYF. CDR3 DNA: TGTGCCAGCAGCTCAAGTGGCCAGTTCCCAGATACGCAGTATTTT.

The V call is TRBV29-1, the J call TRBJ2-2, with D hard to call. The ends were cut back, 7 bases at V and 9 bases at J, with 15 bases in the middle. The CDR3 runs to 12 residues. Germline V gene data show CDR1 as SQVTM and CDR2 as ANQGSEA. This CDR3 reads CSAPARTWELFF. The CDR3 region has the DNA TGCAGCGCCCCGGCGAGGACCTGGGAGCTGTTTTTT.

This clonotype was seen at least ten times. J is TRBJ2-7 and V is TRBV18, with no clear D. This CDR3 is 13 amino acids long. V was pared by 1 base and J by 3 bases, with 7 bases between. Per the germline V gene, CDR1 is KGHSH and CDR2 is LQKENI. The CDR3: CASSPLESYEQYF. CDR3 sequence (DNA): TGTGCCAGCTCACCACTGGAGAGCTACGAGCAGTACTTC.

This clonotype was seen ten or more times. The chain employs TRBV11-2 and TRBJ2-1; D uncertain. The germline V and J ends were trimmed by 0 bases and 10 bases, with 10 bases remaining between them. In germline, CDR1 is SGHAT, CDR2 FQNNGV. The CDR3 totals 13 residues. CDR3 DNA sequence: TGTGCCAGCAGCTTAGAGAGGAGTGGCGAGCAGTTCTTC. Its translation is CASSLERSGEQFF.

In its sample, this clonotype was seen many times. The rearrangement links TRBV2 to TRBJ2-5; TRBD1 or TRBD2 may be the D gene (5 bases each). V was trimmed by 6 bases and J by 8 bases, leaving 16 bases between them. CDR3 length: 13 residues. The germline gives CDR1 SNHLY, CDR2 FYNNEI. As DNA, the CDR3 is TGTGCCAGCAGCGGGGACGTGCGCTTTACCCAGTACTTC. Its protein is CASSGDVRFTQYF.

This sequence joins TRBV2 and TRBJ1-1; tentatively, D is TRBD1 (6 bases). Between the trimmed V and J ends, which lost 8 bases and 4 bases, there was a span of 11 bases. The germline V gene has CDR1 SNHLY and CDR2 FYNNEI. The CDR3 runs to 12 residues. In DNA form, the CDR3 reads TGTGCCAGCGTTAAGGACAGCACTGAAGCTTTCTTT. It encodes CASVKDSTEAFF.